The rows below give T cell receptor beta chains drawn from one sample of a study of control samples from healthy donors and cancer patients. Only in-frame clones appear in the TCRdb table, and some are missing; sequencing was by immunoSEQ multiplex PCR. The sample includes more than 90,000 clones, 85% to 90% of them seen just once. The sequenced sample was blood. The receptors stem from a man aged 25 to 40 in good health. The CDR3 runs from the conserved cysteine through the conserved F or W. The order of the fields is D gene, J gene, V gene, clone size, CDR3 protein, CDR3 DNA. D genes are given only for firm matches. Size tells how often a clone was seen (once, few, many) or the class of an expanded clone, and some rows leave it out.

>-|TRBJ1-1|TRBV19|-
CASSGGGITAGFTEAFF
TGTGCCAGTAGTGGCGGCGGCATCACAGCGGGTTTTACTGAAGCTTTCTTT
>TRBD1|TRBJ1-5|TRBV30|-
CAWTTGQEIQPQHF
TGTGCCTGGACTACCGGACAGGAAATTCAGCCCCAGCATTTT
>-|TRBJ1-1|TRBV28|-
CASTVSGNTEAFF
TGTGCCAGCACTGTCAGCGGGAACACTGAAGCTTTCTTT
>-|TRBJ1-3|TRBV2|-
CASRTQGVRNTIYF
TGTGCCAGCCGGACCCAGGGCGTTCGAAACACCATATATTTT
>TRBD1|TRBJ2-5|TRBV6-1|-
CASQGRQGLQETQYF
TGTGCCAGCCAAGGTCGACAGGGCCTTCAAGAGACCCAGTACTTC
>-|TRBJ1-1|TRBV5-1|-
CASSLGPPPFTEAFF
TGCGCCAGCAGCTTGGGGCCTCCGCCGTTCACTGAAGCTTTCTTT
>TRBD2|TRBJ2-4|TRBV6-5|-
CASRREAYQNIQYF
TGTGCCAGCAGGCGGGAGGCGTACCAAAACATTCAGTACTTC
>TRBD1|TRBJ1-4|TRBV2|few
CASKQGGHRNEKLFF
TGTGCCTCAAAGCAGGGGGGACACCGAAATGAAAAACTGTTTTTT
>-|TRBJ1-2|TRBV7-9|-
CASSFPGFNHGYTF
TGTGCCAGCAGCTTCCCAGGCTTCAACCATGGCTACACCTTC
>-|TRBJ1-2|TRBV19|once
CASSIDHPTTSNYGYTF
TGTGCCAGTAGTATAGATCACCCGACCACCTCTAACTATGGCTACACCTTC
>-|TRBJ2-1|TRBV30|-
CAWRNSPYNEQFF
TGTGCCTGGAGGAACAGCCCGTACAATGAGCAGTTCTTC
>-|TRBJ1-2|TRBV5-1|-
CASSPGGQGHTF
TGCGCCAGCAGCCCGGGGGGACAAGGACACACCTTC
>TRBD2|TRBJ2-7|TRBV20-1|once
CSGLAGLGQYF
TGCAGTGGACTAGCGGGGTTGGGGCAGTACTTC
>-|TRBJ2-3|TRBV11-2|-
CASSAWKGEFTDTQYF
TGTGCCAGCAGCGCATGGAAGGGGGAATTCACAGATACGCAGTATTTT
>TRBD2|TRBJ2-5|TRBV18|-
CASSPRRGAGGEETQYF
TGTGCCAGCTCACCACGGAGGGGAGCGGGAGGAGAAGAGACCCAGTACTTC
>-|TRBJ1-3|TRBV10-3|-
CAIRREASGNTIYF
TGTGCCATCAGGCGGGAAGCCTCTGGAAACACCATATATTTT
>TRBD1|TRBJ2-2|TRBV7-9|-
CASSRTGGGELFF
TGTGCCAGCAGCCGGACAGGGGGCGGGGAGCTGTTTTTT
>-|TRBJ2-1|TRBV5-1|-
CASSLTADNEQFF
TGCGCCAGCAGCTTAACAGCGGACAATGAGCAGTTCTTC
>-|TRBJ1-1|TRBV19|-
CASSIPSRGPTEAFF
TGTGCCAGTAGTATCCCTTCCCGAGGGCCCACTGAAGCTTTCTTT
>TRBD2|TRBJ2-7|TRBV5-4|-
CASSPGLARYEQYF
TGTGCCAGCAGCCCCGGACTAGCGCGATACGAGCAGTACTTC
>-|TRBJ1-4|TRBV25-1|-
CASSGPLGAGEKLFF
TGTGCCAGCAGTGGCCCTCTGGGGGCCGGGGAAAAACTGTTTTTT
>TRBD1|TRBJ1-1|TRBV3-1/TRBV3-2|-
CASSVTGGTEAFF
TGTGCCAGCAGCGTGACAGGGGGCACTGAAGCTTTCTTT
>TRBD1|TRBJ2-7|TRBV4-1|-
CASSLTQGARNEQYF
TGCGCCAGCAGCCTCACACAGGGGGCGAGAAACGAGCAGTACTTC
>-|TRBJ1-5|TRBV7-8|-
CASSLVGSNQPQHF
TGTGCCAGCAGCTTAGTAGGGAGCAATCAGCCCCAGCATTTT
>TRBD1|TRBJ1-5|TRBV6-6|-
CASSKQGTHYQPQHF
TGTGCCAGCAGTAAACAGGGGACCCACTACCAGCCCCAGCATTTT
>TRBD1|TRBJ2-7|TRBV19|-
CASSMVRQGVYEQYF
TGTGCCAGTAGTATGGTTCGACAGGGGGTCTACGAGCAGTACTTC
>-|TRBJ1-6|TRBV7-9|-
CASSSRVPNSPLHF
TGTGCCAGCAGCTCCCGGGTCCCCAATTCACCCCTCCACTTT
>TRBD1|TRBJ2-7|TRBV24-1|-
CATSDLFTGEYSYEQYF
TGTGCCACCAGTGATTTGTTTACAGGGGAATACTCCTACGAGCAGTACTTC
>TRBD2|TRBJ2-1|TRBV27|-
CASRPGGLNKLAGYNEQFF
TGTGCCAGCAGGCCAGGGGGATTAAATAAGCTAGCGGGGTACAATGAGCAGTTCTTC
>TRBD1|TRBJ1-6|TRBV15|-
CATSMTGGDNSPLHF
TGTGCCACCAGCATGACAGGGGGGGATAATTCACCCCTCCACTTT
>-|TRBJ1-1|TRBV6-6|-
CASSRQGTATEAFF
TGTGCCAGCAGTCGCCAGGGAACGGCCACTGAAGCTTTCTTT
>-|TRBJ1-3|TRBV7-2|few
CASSLTISGNTIYF
TGTGCCAGCAGCTTAACCATCTCTGGAAACACCATATATTTT
>-|TRBJ1-1|TRBV5-5|-
CASSGRAEAFF
TGTGCCAGCTCGGGGAGGGCTGAAGCTTTCTTT
>TRBD1|TRBJ1-5|TRBV6-1|-
CASSDHRRQGNQPQHF
TGTGCCAGCAGTGACCACCGACGACAGGGTAATCAGCCCCAGCATTTT
>-|TRBJ2-1|TRBV9|-
CASSVEYGRDTDEQFF
TGTGCCAGCAGCGTAGAGTACGGGCGGGATACGGATGAGCAGTTCTTC
>TRBD2|TRBJ2-3|TRBV10-3|-
CATEKTGLAQDTQYF
TGTGCCACCGAAAAAACAGGACTAGCACAAGATACGCAGTATTTT
>-|TRBJ2-7|TRBV18|-
CASSPGQAINEQYF
TGTGCCAGCTCACCAGGGCAGGCCATCAACGAGCAGTACTTC
>-|TRBJ2-1|TRBV6-1|-
CASSELAAYNEQFF
TGTGCCAGCAGTGAGCTAGCTGCCTACAATGAGCAGTTCTTC
>TRBD1|TRBJ1-2|TRBV28|-
CASGTGSRNYGYTF
TGTGCCAGCGGGACAGGGAGCAGAAACTATGGCTACACCTTC
>-|TRBJ2-5|TRBV2|once
CASSTSGSRETQYF
TGTGCCAGCAGTACTTCTGGTTCCAGAGAGACCCAGTACTTC
>-|TRBJ1-6|TRBV6-5|few
CASSYKTGSAPLHF
TGTGCCAGCAGTTACAAAACAGGGTCCGCCCCCCTCCACTTT
>TRBD1|TRBJ2-5|TRBV24-1|-
CATSDFRGTGWETQYF
TGTGCCACCAGTGATTTCAGGGGGACGGGGTGGGAGACCCAGTACTTC
>TRBD1|TRBJ2-2|TRBV24-1|few
CASRTGGTGELFF
TGTGCCTCGAGGACAGGGGGCACCGGGGAGCTGTTTTTT
>TRBD1|TRBJ2-1|TRBV18|once
CASSPVEGAYNEQFF
TGTGCCAGCTCACCAGTCGAGGGGGCTTACAATGAGCAGTTCTTC
>-|TRBJ1-2|TRBV28|-
CASRDAGRGYTF
TGTGCCAGCAGGGATGCAGGACGTGGCTACACCTTC
>TRBD1|TRBJ2-5|TRBV20-1|once
CSASSGGTETQYF
TGCAGTGCTAGTTCAGGGGGCACAGAGACCCAGTACTTC
>TRBD1|TRBJ1-2|TRBV7-2|-
CASSPTGGNYGYTF
TGTGCCAGCAGCCCGACAGGGGGAAACTATGGCTACACCTTC
>TRBD1|TRBJ2-5|TRBV30|-
CASTGGWETQYF
TGTGCCTCCACAGGGGGCTGGGAGACCCAGTACTTC
>TRBD2|TRBJ2-2|TRBV7-9|-
CASSLASGGSAGELFF
TGTGCCAGCAGCTTAGCTAGCGGGGGTTCGGCCGGGGAGCTGTTTTTT
>TRBD2|TRBJ2-1|TRBV5-4|-
CASSSGGGGYNEQFF
TGTGCCAGCAGCTCGGGGGGTGGAGGGTACAATGAGCAGTTCTTC
>TRBD1|TRBJ2-5|TRBV29-1|-
CSARDRGLGETQYF
TGCAGCGCCCGGGACAGGGGGCTGGGAGAGACCCAGTACTTC
>-|TRBJ2-3|TRBV5-8|-
CASSWGAVADTQYF
TGTGCCAGCAGCTGGGGGGCCGTGGCAGATACGCAGTATTTT
>-|TRBJ2-1|TRBV7-2|-
CASSSNRAGNEQFF
TGTGCCAGCAGCTCGAACAGGGCCGGTAATGAGCAGTTCTTC